This T cell receptor beta chain was recovered during a study of molecular identifiers for immune sequencing clone quantification. Study in general: Replicates involved a five-way split of RNA from around 20,000 or 100,000 naive CD8 cells, with sequencing of four. Study-level findings and limits: Clones above 20 RNA copies contained over 98% of effector molecules but under 1% of naive ones.

TCRdb used MiXCR to reprocess the PCR reads, holding one entry per CDR3 protein. Among 70,000 to 90,000 distinct CDR3 sequences listed, approximately 22% were seen once. The germline gives CDR1 PRHDT, CDR2 FYEKMQ (reference sequence). J was trimmed by 1 base and V by 5 bases; bases with no gene match: 17. The CDR3 is 19 amino acids. This clonotype occurred many times. Its antigen is not identified. CD8+CD4-CCR7+CD45RA+ sorting gave the naive CD8 T cells. The sequencing sample was made of naive CD8+ T cells from blood, with Jurkat cell RNA spiked in. Subset indicated: FACS-sorted CD8+CD4-CCR7+CD45RA+ naive T cells. J is TRBJ2-3 and V is TRBV13; 8 bases fit TRBD1. The TCR originated in a human donor in good health. Some libraries in this study had Jurkat cell RNA spiked in. This CDR3 reads CASSTEPQTGEQGTDTQYF. The CDR3 region has the DNA TGTGCCAGCAGCACGGAGCCACAGACAGGGGAGCAAGGCACAGATACGCAGTATTTT.